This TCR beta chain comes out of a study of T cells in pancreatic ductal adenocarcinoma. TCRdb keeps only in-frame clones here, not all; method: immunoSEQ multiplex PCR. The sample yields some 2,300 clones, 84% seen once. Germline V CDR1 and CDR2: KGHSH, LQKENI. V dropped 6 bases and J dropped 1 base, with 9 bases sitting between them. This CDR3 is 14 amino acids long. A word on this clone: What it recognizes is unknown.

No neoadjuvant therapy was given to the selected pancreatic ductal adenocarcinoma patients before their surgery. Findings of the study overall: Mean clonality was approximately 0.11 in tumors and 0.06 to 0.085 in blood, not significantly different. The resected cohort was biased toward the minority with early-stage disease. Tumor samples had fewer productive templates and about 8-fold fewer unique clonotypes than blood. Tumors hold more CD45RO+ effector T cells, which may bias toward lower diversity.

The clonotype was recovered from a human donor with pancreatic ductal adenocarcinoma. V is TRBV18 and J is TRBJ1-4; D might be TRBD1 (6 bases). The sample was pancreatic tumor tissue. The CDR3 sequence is CASSPTGTNEKLFF. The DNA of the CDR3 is TGTGCCAGCTCCCCGACAGGAACTAATGAAAAACTGTTTTTT. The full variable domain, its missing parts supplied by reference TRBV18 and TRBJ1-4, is NAGVMQNPRHLVRRRGQEARLRCSPMKGHSHVYWYRQLPEEGLKFMVYLQKENIIDESGMPKERFSAEFPKEGPSILRIQQVVRGDSAAYFCASSPTGTNEKLFFGSGTQLSVL.